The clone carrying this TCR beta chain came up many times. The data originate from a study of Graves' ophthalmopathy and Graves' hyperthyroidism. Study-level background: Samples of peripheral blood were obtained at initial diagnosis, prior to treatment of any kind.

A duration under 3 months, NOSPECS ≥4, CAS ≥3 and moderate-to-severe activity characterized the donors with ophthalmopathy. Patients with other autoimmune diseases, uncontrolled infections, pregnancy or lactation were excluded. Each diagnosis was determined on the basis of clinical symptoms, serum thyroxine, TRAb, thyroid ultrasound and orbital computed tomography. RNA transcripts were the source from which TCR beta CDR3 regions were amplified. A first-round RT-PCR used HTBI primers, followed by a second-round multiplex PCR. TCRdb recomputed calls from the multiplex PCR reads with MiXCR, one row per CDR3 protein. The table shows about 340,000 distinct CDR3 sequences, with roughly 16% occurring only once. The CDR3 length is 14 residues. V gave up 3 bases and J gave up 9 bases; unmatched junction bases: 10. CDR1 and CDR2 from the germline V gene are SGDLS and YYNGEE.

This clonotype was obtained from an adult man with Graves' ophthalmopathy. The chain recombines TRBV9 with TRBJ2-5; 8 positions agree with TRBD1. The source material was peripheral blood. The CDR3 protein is CASSASDRAGPQYF. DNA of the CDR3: TGTGCCAGCAGCGCCTCGGACAGGGCAGGTCCCCAGTACTTC.